This T cell receptor (beta chain) was sequenced in a study of cytomegalovirus exposure and HLA in healthy donors. The study, taken as a whole, reports: The listing of 150 to 200 TCR beta chains classed them as cytomegalovirus-associated.

PCR was performed using 60 Vbeta and 13 Jbeta primers. Sequencing was performed with immunoSEQ multiplex PCR; in TCRdb, only in-frame clones are kept and a portion is missing. Reported are approximately 71,000 clones; the ten largest clones contain approximately 3.9%. V lost 4 bases and J lost 1, with 10 bases in between. The CDR3 covers 14 residues. From germline, CDR1 is MNHNY and CDR2 SVGAGI (reference sequence). A word on this clone: Its antigen is still unknown.

The receptor's source is a female donor in good health and CMV-seropositive. The sample taken for sequencing was PBMCs. The chain combines TRBV6-6 with TRBJ1-1; D is unclear. The chain's CDR3 is CASSSPSENTEAFF. The CDR3 nucleotides are TGTGCCAGCAGTTCCCCCAGCGAGAACACTGAAGCTTTCTTT.